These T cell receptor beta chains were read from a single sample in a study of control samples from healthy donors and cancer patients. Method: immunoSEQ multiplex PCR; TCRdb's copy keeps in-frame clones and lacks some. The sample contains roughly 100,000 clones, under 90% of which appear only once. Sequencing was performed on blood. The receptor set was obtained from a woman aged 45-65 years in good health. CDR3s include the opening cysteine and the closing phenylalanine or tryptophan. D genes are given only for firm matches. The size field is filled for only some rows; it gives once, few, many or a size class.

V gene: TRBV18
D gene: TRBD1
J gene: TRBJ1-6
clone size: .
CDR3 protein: CASSPAGGDSPLHF
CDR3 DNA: TGTGCCAGCTCACCAGCAGGGGGGGATTCACCCCTCCACTTT

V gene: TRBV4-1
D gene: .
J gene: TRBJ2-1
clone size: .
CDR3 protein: CASSQEGAGVRNEQFF
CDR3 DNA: TGCGCCAGCAGCCAAGAGGGCGCAGGGGTTCGAAATGAGCAGTTCTTC

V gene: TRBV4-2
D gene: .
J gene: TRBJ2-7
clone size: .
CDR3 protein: CASSQALMGPDGYEQYF
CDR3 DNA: TGTGCCAGCAGCCAAGCCCTTATGGGACCAGACGGTTACGAGCAGTACTTC

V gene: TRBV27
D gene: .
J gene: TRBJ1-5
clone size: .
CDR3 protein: CASSLQGWYQPQHF
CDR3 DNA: TGTGCCAGCTCATTACAGGGCTGGTATCAGCCCCAGCATTTT

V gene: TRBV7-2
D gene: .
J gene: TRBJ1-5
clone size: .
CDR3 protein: CASSLFGGSAQPQHF
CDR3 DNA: TGTGCCAGCAGCTTATTCGGGGGGAGCGCTCAGCCCCAGCATTTT

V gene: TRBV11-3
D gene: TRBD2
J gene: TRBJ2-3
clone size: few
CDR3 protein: CASSLGTSGGTDTQYF
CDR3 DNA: TGTGCCAGCAGCTTAGGGACTAGCGGGGGAACAGATACGCAGTATTTT

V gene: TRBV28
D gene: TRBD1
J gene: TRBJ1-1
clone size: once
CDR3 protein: CASRRDRGATEAFF
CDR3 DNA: TGTGCCAGCAGACGGGACAGGGGGGCCACTGAAGCTTTCTTT

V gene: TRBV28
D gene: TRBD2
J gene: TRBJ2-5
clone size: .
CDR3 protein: CASSLSGGAQETQYF
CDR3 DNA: TGTGCCAGCAGTTTGAGCGGGGGGGCACAAGAGACCCAGTACTTC

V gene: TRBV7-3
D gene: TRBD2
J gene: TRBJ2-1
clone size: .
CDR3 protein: CASSPILAGGANEQFF
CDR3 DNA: TGTGCCAGCAGCCCTATACTAGCGGGAGGGGCCAATGAGCAGTTCTTC

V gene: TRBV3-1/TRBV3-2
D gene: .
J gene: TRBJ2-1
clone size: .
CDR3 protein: CASSLTERNNEQFF
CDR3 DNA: TGTGCCAGCAGCCTTACAGAGAGAAACAATGAGCAGTTCTTC

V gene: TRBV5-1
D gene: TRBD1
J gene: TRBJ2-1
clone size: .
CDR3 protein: CASSFQPTGTDEQFF
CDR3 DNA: TGCGCCAGCAGCTTCCAGCCGACAGGGACCGATGAGCAGTTCTTC

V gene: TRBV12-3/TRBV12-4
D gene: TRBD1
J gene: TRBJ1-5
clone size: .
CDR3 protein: CASRQGLNQPQHF
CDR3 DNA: TGTGCCAGCAGACAGGGGTTAAATCAGCCCCAGCATTTT

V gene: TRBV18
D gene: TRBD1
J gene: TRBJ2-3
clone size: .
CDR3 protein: CASSPRQGHTDTQYF
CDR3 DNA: TGTGCCAGCTCACCCAGACAGGGGCACACAGATACGCAGTATTTT

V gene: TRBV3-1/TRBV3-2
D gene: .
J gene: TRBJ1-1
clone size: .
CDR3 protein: CASSRQTEAFF
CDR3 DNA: TGTGCCAGCAGCCGGCAGACTGAAGCTTTCTTT

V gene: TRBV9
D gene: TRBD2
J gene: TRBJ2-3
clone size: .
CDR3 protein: CASSGAASGRADTQYF
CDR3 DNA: TGTGCCAGCAGCGGGGCCGCTAGCGGGAGGGCCGATACGCAGTATTTT